This entry lists 21 T cell receptor beta chains sequenced from one sample in a study of T cell changes during pregnancy in multiple sclerosis. TCRdb keeps only in-frame clones here, not all; method: immunoSEQ multiplex PCR. The table has some 30,000 clones, over 75% seen once; the top ten hold approximately 6.8%. Sequenced here: CD8+ T cells from peripheral blood mononuclear cells, sampled after pregnancy. These TCRs come from a female donor with multiple sclerosis, enrolled in a pregnancy study.

J is TRBJ1-1 and V is TRBV30; D gene uncertain. CDR1 and CDR2 from the germline V gene are GTSNPN and SVGIG (reference sequence). V was shortened by 1 base and J by 4 bases, with 19 bases between the two germline ends. The length of the CDR3 is 16 residues. The CDR3 protein is CAWSAGLVELTTEAFF. The DNA of the CDR3 is TGTGCCTGGAGTGCAGGACTCGTCGAATTAACCACTGAAGCTTTCTTT.

The table lists this clone with a count of one. This chain connects TRBV4-3 to TRBJ2-1; 7 bases fit TRBD2. J was trimmed by 1 base and V by 4 bases; bases with no gene match: 4. Germline assignment: CDR1 LGHNA and CDR2 YSLEER. The CDR3 consists of 15 residues. In DNA form, the CDR3 reads TGCGCCAGCAGCCTAGAGCGGGGATCCTACAATGAGCAGTTCTTC. Residues: CASSLERGSYNEQFF.

The genes are TRBV7-8 and TRBJ1-5, with 9 bases lining up with TRBD1. J lost 7 bases, V lost 2 bases, and 12 bases had no gene match. CDR1 is SGHVS, CDR2 FQNEAQ, per germline. The CDR3 contains 17 residues. CDR3 nucleotide sequence: TGTGCCAGCAGCTTATCTTGGACAGGGGACGAAGGGCAGCCCCAGCATTTT. The encoded protein is CASSLSWTGDEGQPQHF.

The chain links TRBV5-6 to TRBJ2-3; no clear D. Germline assignment: CDR1 SGHDT and CDR2 YYEEEE. Trimming cost V 0 bases and J 7 bases, with 12 bases left between them. The CDR3 has 14 amino acids. CDR3 amino acids: CASSLDLERNTQYF. CDR3 DNA sequence: TGTGCCAGCAGCTTGGACCTAGAGAGAAATACGCAGTATTTT.

V is TRBV13 and J is TRBJ2-1, with 14 bases matching TRBD2. The CDR3 has 19 amino acids. Germline values: CDR1 PRHDT, CDR2 FYEKMQ (reference sequence). J lost 1 base, V lost 2 bases, and 7 bases had no gene match. The chain's CDR3 is CASSLMPGLAGESYNEQFF. The CDR3 nucleotides are TGTGCCAGCAGCTTAATGCCGGGACTAGCGGGGGAGTCCTACAATGAGCAGTTCTTC.

This chain connects TRBV5-6 to TRBJ2-1; TRBD2 matches at 9 bases. CDR1 is SGHDT and CDR2 is YYEEEE in the germline V gene. This CDR3 comprises 18 residues. The V segment lost 4 bases and the J segment 3 bases; nucleotides outside the gene matches: 14. The CDR3 nucleotides are TGTGCCAGCAGCCGATTTATGGGCGGGAGGGACCGCTACAATGAGCAGTTCTTC. Its protein is CASSRFMGGRDRYNEQFF.

The count of this clone is one. V and J are TRBV29-1 and TRBJ2-1; the D is unclear. The CDR3 runs to 10 residues. Trimming cost V 4 bases and J 8 bases, with 6 bases left between them. In germline, CDR1 is SQVTM, CDR2 ANQGSEA. The CDR3 spells CSVGGHEQFF. The CDR3 DNA reads as TGCAGCGTTGGTGGGCATGAGCAGTTCTTC.

The chain couples TRBV2 to TRBJ2-1; 16 bases match TRBD2. V was pared by 7 bases and J by 15 bases, with 9 bases of the junction left unmatched. This CDR3 spans 14 amino acids. Germline loops: CDR1 SNHLY, CDR2 FYNNEI. The CDR3 DNA reads as TGTGCCAGCACTGGGACTAGCGGGAGGGCCTGGGTGTTCTTC. Amino acids: CASTGTSGRAWVFF.

The chain couples TRBV4-1 to TRBJ2-7, with D possibly being TRBD1 (5 bases). CDR1 is MGHRA and CDR2 is YSYEKL in the germline V gene. Trimming took 2 bases from V and 2 from J, leaving 10 bases between them. This CDR3 has 14 amino acids. The CDR3 loop reads CASSQSQGTYEQYF. In DNA, the CDR3 is TGCGCCAGCAGCCAAAGCCAGGGAACCTACGAGCAGTACTTC.

This chain uses TRBV7-3 with TRBJ2-3; D unclear. Trimming cost V 5 bases and J 5 bases, with 8 bases left between them. CDR1 is SGHTA and CDR2 is FQGTGA in the germline V gene. The CDR3 contains 12 residues. CDR3 region: CASSISGDTQYF. CDR3 bases: TGTGCCAGCAGCATTTCAGGAGATACGCAGTATTTT.

The rearrangement uses TRBV19 and TRBJ2-1, with a weak D call TRBD2 (5 bases). The CDR3 contains 11 residues. Germline V gene data show CDR1 as LNHDA and CDR2 as SQIVND (reference sequence). V lost 3 bases and J lost 10, with 7 bases in between. Here the CDR3 DNA reads TGTGCCAGTAGTATCGGAGGAGAGCAGTTCTTC. This codes for CASSIGGEQFF.

The chain links TRBV6-1 to TRBJ2-7; D is ambiguous. V lost 2 bases, J lost 2 bases, and 4 bases lay in between. CDR3 size: 12 residues. Germline V gene lookup returns CDR1 MNHNS and CDR2 SASEGT. The CDR3 sequence is CASSELAYEQYF. The CDR3 nucleotides read TGTGCCAGCAGTGAATTAGCCTACGAGCAGTACTTC.

This chain connects TRBV6-1 to TRBJ1-2, with 9 positions matching TRBD1. Germline CDR1 MNHNS, CDR2 SASEGT. CDR3 length: 15 residues. V trimming: 0 bases; J trimming: 7 bases; junction bases outside the gene matches: 6. The DNA of the CDR3 is TGTGCCAGCAGTGAAGCGCGTAGGACAGGGGTTGGCTACACCTTC. Protein: CASSEARRTGVGYTF.

The rearrangement uses TRBV6-5 and TRBJ2-7, with D hard to call. Between the trimmed V and J ends, which lost 4 bases and 6 bases, there was a span of 16 bases. The germline V gene has CDR1 MNHEY and CDR2 SVGAGI. This CDR3 has 14 residues. The CDR3 nucleotides are TGTGCCAGCAGTTCCACTCTAAGAGTTGGCGAGCAGTACTTC. Translated, it gives CASSSTLRVGEQYF.

The genes are TRBV4-2 and TRBJ2-2, with 10 bases identical to TRBD2. V dropped 5 bases and J dropped 2; count of bases not matched to a gene: 8. The CDR3 consists of 17 residues. The germline V gene encodes CDR1 LGHNA and CDR2 YNFKEQ. As DNA, the CDR3 is TGTGCCAGCAGCTCCCGGACTAGCGGAGAAAACACCGGGGAGCTGTTTTTT. Amino acids: CASSSRTSGENTGELFF.

The rearrangement uses TRBV19 and TRBJ2-1; 11 bases agree with TRBD2. CDR3 size: 17 residues. The germline V gene has CDR1 LNHDA and CDR2 SQIVND (reference sequence). Trimming at V came to 6 bases and at J to 3 bases, leaving 10 bases not matched to a gene. The CDR3 reads CASSPGTSGIVYNEQFF. The CDR3 coding sequence is TGTGCCAGTAGCCCCGGGACTAGCGGAATCGTCTACAATGAGCAGTTCTTC.

The chain is built from TRBV5-3 and TRBJ2-1; D possibly corresponds to TRBD2 (6 bases). Being an ORF, TRBV5-3 has a function that is uncertain. V dropped 4 bases and J dropped 11 bases, with 16 bases sitting between them. The CDR3 consists of 13 residues. CDR3 DNA: TGTGCCAGAAGCCTCCCCTTGGGGAGGAAGCAGTTCTTC. It codes for CARSLPLGRKQFF.

The genes are TRBV30 and TRBJ2-1; D is perhaps TRBD1 (5 bases). Trimming took 3 bases from V and 7 from J, leaving 25 bases between them. The V gene's germline CDR1 is GTSNPN and CDR2 SVGIG (reference sequence). The CDR3 has 17 residues. CDR3 sequence: CAWSLPGKNVEWNEQFF. In DNA, the CDR3 is TGTGCCTGGAGCTTGCCAGGGAAGAATGTCGAATGGAATGAGCAGTTCTTC.

The chain has TRBV9 and TRBJ1-1; 7 nucleotides align to TRBD1. Germline V gene sequence: CDR1 SGDLS, CDR2 YYNGEE. V lost 0 bases to trimming and J lost 4 bases; unmatched junction nucleotides: 9. The CDR3 runs to 16 residues. This chain's CDR3 is CASSVGVQGISTEAFF. The CDR3, as DNA: TGTGCCAGCAGCGTAGGCGTACAGGGGATCTCCACTGAAGCTTTCTTT.

The gene calls are TRBV11-2 and TRBJ2-2; 7 bases fit TRBD2. This CDR3 is 15 amino acids long. Per the germline V gene, CDR1 is SGHAT and CDR2 is FQNNGV. With 5 bases clipped from V and 0 bases from J, the junction kept 3 bases outside the gene matches. CDR3 sequence (DNA): TGTGCCAGCAGCCTCGGGGGGACGAACACCGGGGAGCTGTTTTTT. This gives the protein CASSLGGTNTGELFF. Variable domain in full (rest from reference TRBV11-2 and TRBJ2-2): EAGVAQSPRYKIIEKRQSVAFWCNPISGHATLYWYQQILGQGPKLLIQFQNNGVVDDSQLPKDRFSAERLKGVDSTLKIQPAKLEDSAVYLCASSLGGTNTGELFFGEGSRLTVL.

The chain employs TRBV4-2 and TRBJ1-1; 9 nucleotides match TRBD1. CDR1 and CDR2 from the germline V gene are LGHNA and YNFKEQ. The CDR3 consists of 14 residues. V was clipped by 4 bases and J by 1 base; unmatched bases: 1. CDR3 residues: CASSRGQGNTEAFF. In nucleotides, the CDR3 is TGTGCCAGCAGCCGGGGACAGGGGAACACTGAAGCTTTCTTT.